This T cell receptor beta chain originates from a study of blood T cell repertoires in COVID-19. Study summary: The origin of the acute and convalescent COVID-19 samples was the United States, Italy and Spain. Nucleic acid was either cDNA or gDNA, and it came from T cells, B-cell-depleted T cells, or PBMCs.

As originally analysed: Reference gene primer amplification in the assay estimated nucleated cell counts. Using immunoSEQ multiplex PCR, the repertoire was profiled, and TCRdb retains in-frame clones only, with some absent. V and J calls and clone size are copied from that table; D and trimming were computed from the DNA. The sample gives under 250,000 clones, around 82% of which show up once; less than 7% is in the top ten. V was cut by 1 base and J by 5 bases, with 8 bases left in between. CDR1 is SGHTA, CDR2 FQGNSA, per germline. This CDR3 comprises 13 residues. The clonotype was recovered from a woman aged 70-85 years with acute or convalescent COVID-19. The rearrangement links TRBV7-2 to TRBJ2-5; D is undetermined. The material sequenced was peripheral blood. The CDR3 nucleotides are TGTGCCAGCAGCTTAGGCAGTCTGGAGACCCAGTACTTC. This translates into CASSLGSLETQYF.